These T cell receptor beta chains were read from a single sample in a study of CD8+ T cells in alopecia areata. Generated by immunoSEQ multiplex PCR, the TCRdb table keeps only in-frame clones and is missing some. Here the sample spans about 210,000 clones, roughly 64% being singletons. The material sequenced was CD4+ T cells sorted from blood, taken at week 4, from a patient treated with tofacitinib. The source is a human donor with alopecia areata. The CDR3 runs from the conserved cysteine through the conserved F or W. Each record gives: D gene, J gene, V gene, CDR3 protein. A D gene is named only where the DNA matches it firmly.

TRBD2 TRBJ2-2 TRBV7-2 CASSSSGTSGGNTGELFF
- TRBJ2-5 TRBV7-2 CASSSWTGKETQYF
TRBD1 TRBJ2-7 TRBV18 CASSPETGQHEQYF
- TRBJ2-5 TRBV18 CASSPIGGGAEQETQYF
- TRBJ2-2 TRBV11-2 CASSPLPGELFF
- TRBJ2-7 TRBV11-2 CASSLWHVSYEQYF
- TRBJ2-1 TRBV11-2 CASSLGGEQFF
- TRBJ2-3 TRBV18 CASSPGRTSTDTQYF
TRBD1 TRBJ2-7 TRBV5-1 CASSPGAGGYEQYF
TRBD1 TRBJ2-3 TRBV15 CATSRRDSTDTQYF
- TRBJ1-6 TRBV30 CAWSVPGSPLHF
- TRBJ2-7 TRBV9 CASSVDEGSDYEQYF
- TRBJ2-5 TRBV5-1 CASTAEETQYF
TRBD1 TRBJ2-1 TRBV29-1 CSVSPTGGEQFF
- TRBJ2-7 TRBV6-5 CASSQAYEQYF
- TRBJ1-2 TRBV6-1 CASSESRGHGYTF
TRBD2 TRBJ2-5 TRBV23-1 CASSQSGGAGERETQYF
- TRBJ1-1 TRBV2 CASRYSTGENAFF
- TRBJ1-1 TRBV6-5 CASASQGLRTEAFF
TRBD2 TRBJ2-5 TRBV12-5 CASGLGLAGVETQYF
TRBD1 TRBJ2-2 TRBV27 CASRPSGTGGTGELFF
- TRBJ2-5 TRBV7-2 CASSLYQETQYF
- TRBJ2-2 TRBV7-2 CASSLGGTLNTGELFF
- TRBJ1-4 TRBV7-8 CASTVDGLHEKLFF
- TRBJ2-1 TRBV15 CATGTELGEQFF
- TRBJ2-5 TRBV29-1 CSVGLGTETQYF
TRBD2 TRBJ2-3 TRBV5-4 CASTSGGGPDTQYF
- TRBJ2-1 TRBV29-1 CSVGHPPLYEQFF
TRBD1 TRBJ1-2 TRBV7-9 CASTPGQGYGYTF
TRBD2 TRBJ2-3 TRBV30 CAWSVMGLTGGRTDTQYF
TRBD1 TRBJ2-5 TRBV5-1 CASSLAGQGETQYF
- TRBJ2-7 TRBV6-1 CASSDEGPTYEQYF
TRBD1 TRBJ1-1 TRBV10-3 CAISEGRGQHTEAFF
- TRBJ2-7 TRBV13 CASSPDRPPSEQYF
- TRBJ2-3 TRBV4-1 CASSRYYSGADTQYF
TRBD1 TRBJ1-6 TRBV2 CASSEGTGPNSPLHF
- TRBJ2-1 TRBV19 CASTKGGIF
- TRBJ2-1 TRBV28 CASSPPVEALWFF
- TRBJ1-1 TRBV7-9 CASSFPGGNTEAFF
TRBD1 TRBJ2-3 TRBV18 CASSPQGRGGTDTQYF
- TRBJ2-3 TRBV30 CAWSVGGADTQYF
TRBD2 TRBJ2-3 TRBV30 CAWSPSLAGGPDTQYF
TRBD1 TRBJ2-5 TRBV7-9 CASSFQGEETQYF
- TRBJ2-5 TRBV25-1 CASSGQETQYF
- TRBJ1-1 TRBV29-1 CSAGDRMNTEAFF
TRBD2 TRBJ2-3 TRBV7-9 CASSFIAGVADTQYF
- TRBJ1-1 TRBV4-1 CASSQPRDGAEAFF
TRBD2 TRBJ2-1 TRBV5-1 CASSPAGGQNEQFF
TRBD2 TRBJ2-1 TRBV7-2 CASSLAAGGQREQFF
TRBD1 TRBJ1-5 TRBV11-2 CASSSQGGGQPQHF
TRBD1 TRBJ1-2 TRBV29-1 CSVEGGTGSYGYTF
TRBD1 TRBJ2-3 TRBV5-1 CASTTPGQGGDTQYF
- TRBJ2-2 TRBV7-9 CASSQSTGDTGELFF
- TRBJ1-2 TRBV18 CASSYDAEVNYGYTF
TRBD1 TRBJ1-5 TRBV30 CAWSGTGAPQHF
- TRBJ1-2 TRBV27 CASSRGPRHGYTF
TRBD1 TRBJ2-1 TRBV2 CASTRTGGSYNEQFF
- TRBJ2-1 TRBV6-5 CASSEALGVGDEQFF